This T cell receptor beta chain stems from a study of OX40 agonist ivuxolimab in advanced cancers. Regarding the study in general: Ivuxolimab was a fully human IgG2 agonistic monoclonal antibody targeting the costimulatory receptor OX40 (CD134). Three dose-escalation patients achieved partial responses, one with hepatocellular carcinoma and two with cutaneous melanoma. Of the approximately 54 dose-escalation patients, hepatocellular carcinoma was present in around 20, melanoma in roughly 15, renal cell carcinoma in 9 and head and neck cancer in 9. The purpose of peripheral TCRbeta sequencing was to test whether ivuxolimab changed TCR sequence diversity and led to clonal T-cell expansion. The paper describes the monotherapy dose-escalation part (N ≈ 49 patients) of the phase I trial of ivuxolimab. Prior anti-PD-1, anti-PD-L1 or anti-CTLA-4 therapy was permitted, and checkpoint inhibitors had been received by about 37% of dose-escalation patients. Intravenous ivuxolimab was administered to patients every 2 weeks at six dose levels: 0.01, 0.1, 0.3, 1.5, 3 and 10 mg/kg. A male proportion of roughly 85% and a mean age of around 60 years, ranging from about 23 to 90, were recorded for the dose-escalation cohort. Study-level results and caveats: Low levels of normalized T-cell clonal expansion were also seen in some patients who did not respond. In the 0.1-3.0 mg/kg groups, partial responders had among the lowest normalized peripheral clonal expansion, particularly in CD8+ T cells. At doses of 0.1 to 3.0 mg/kg, clonal expansion of both CD4+ and CD8+ blood T cells was observed from baseline to week 6. Which antigens the clonally expanded peripheral T cells were specific for was not determined. After ivuxolimab, expanded clones were on average more numerous among CD8+ T cells than among CD4+ T cells.

The trial excluded patients who had a history of autoimmune disease or who were on systemic immunosuppression. Peripheral blood for TCR sequencing was collected from all dose cohorts at baseline, on cycle 4 day 1, and on cycle 7 day 1. The samples were drawn from a first-in-human, open-label, multicenter phase I dose-escalation trial of ivuxolimab. Adults with locally advanced or metastatic head and neck squamous cell, hepatocellular, melanoma or renal cell carcinoma were enrolled in the trial. Before TCR sequencing, CD4+ T cells and CD8+ T cells were sorted from peripheral blood as separate populations. Genomic DNA was isolated from the sorted cells so that the TCRbeta CDR3 region could be sequenced. The immunoSEQ Assay was used to sequence the TCRbeta CDR3 regions. TCRdb took over this immuneACCESS table, retaining in-frame rearrangements with V and J assigned. Such tables are incomplete; in checked studies, under half of the missing clones stem from an unresolved V gene, and the remainder is unexplained. The sample table shows some 37,000 clones, and 65% to 90% are seen once. The ten largest clonotypes hold under 2% of the sample.

Remarks on this clone: Its antigen has not been determined. Base qualities are missing; no much larger clone stands one base away.

The CDR3, from cysteine to phenylalanine, totals 13 residues. The retained sequence is limited to the CDR3, 39 bases, with the frame set at the first base. V drops 3 bases and J drops 0 bases, leaving 5 bases in between. CDR1 and CDR2, per the germline V gene, are SGHAT and FQNNGV. This sample comprised CD4+ or CD8+ T cells sorted from blood, obtained in a trial of the OX40 agonist ivuxolimab. This clonotype was sampled from an adult with an advanced solid tumor such as melanoma, head and neck, liver or kidney cancer. In this chain, TRBV11-2 is recombined with TRBJ2-5; the D gene is not confidently resolved. In nucleotide form, the sequence is TGTGCCAGCAGCTTTCAGTACCAAGAGACCCAGTACTTC. This sequence encodes CASSFQYQETQYF.